This T cell receptor (beta chain) comes out of a study of T-cell memory formation after mild COVID-19 (dated by TCRdb to the early 2020s). Some background on the complete study: Most TCR sequence clusters were specific to one of the two donors. Longitudinal TCRalpha and TCRbeta repertoire sequencing tracked T-cell clones expanding and contracting after mild COVID-19 in two donors. The cohort comprised two young, previously healthy adult volunteers, one female and one male.

Ficoll-Paque density gradient centrifugation was the method used to isolate PBMCs. The CDR3 covers 13 residues, taking in both the cysteine and the phenylalanine. Of all the DNA, just the CDR3 is kept, 39 bases in frame from base 1. The germline V gene specifies SQVTM as CDR1 and ANQGSEA as CDR2. V sheds 5 bases and J sheds 3 bases, leaving 14 bases between their ends. Instrument used: Illumina NovaSeq 6000. cDNA libraries for TCRalpha and TCRbeta were prepared by 5'RACE using constant-segment primers, with sample barcodes and unique molecular identifiers added. Trizol reagent was used to extract RNA from every sample. Library amplification was performed in two PCR steps, and a second sample barcode and Illumina TruSeq adapters were introduced in the second step. Sequencing of the libraries was done on an Illumina NovaSeq, producing 2 x 150 bp paired-end reads. The published analysis was carried out like this. Demultiplexing of reads and collapsing into UMI-guided consensus sequences were performed with migec v1.2.7. Using mixcr v2.1.11, the UMI consensuses were aligned to TRA and TRB V and J templates and assembled into clonotypes. A clonotype was counted as expanded or contracted only if both edgeR and NoisET called the change significant, with noise models trained on biological replicates. For edgeR calls, the cutoffs were a false discovery rate-adjusted p below 0.01 and a log2 fold-change threshold of 1. PCA with hierarchical clustering of max-normalized trajectories of the 1000 most abundant clonotypes was used as exploratory dynamics analysis. Each responding clone was given a CD4 or CD8 phenotype based on the CD4+ and CD8+ repertoires, which had been sequenced separately. TCRdb reran the public reads through fastp at Q25 and MiXCR, keeping productive beta chains. Here each entry gathers all rows of one CDR3 protein and keeps the most common genes and DNA. The V and J calls were not made by the authors but by TCRdb's processing. Recorded for this sample are some 120,000 distinct CDR3 sequences; 16% of them occurred a single time. Approximately 15% of the sample comes from the top ten.

What the work shows at the level of the full study, not this receptor alone: SARS-CoV-2 specificity of the second-wave clones peaking on day 37 was not confirmed. Only two mild cases were covered in the study, and larger cohorts including severe cases with pre-infection samples were considered necessary. Some responding clones were found in pre-infection memory, which suggests that pre-existing cross-reactive memory T cells took part in the SARS-CoV-2 response. Balanced CD4/CD8 phenotypes were observed for clones contracting from day 15 to 85, whereas a bias towards CD4+ was observed for a second wave of clones expanding from day 15 to 37. Contracting CD4+ clones were located mainly in the CM and EM memory subsets, whereas CD8+ clones were found to be enriched in EMRA.

This clonotype has ten or more counts. Its antigen target is currently unknown. Nothing much larger sits one base from this clone, and base qualities are not available. The sequenced sample was PBMCs or a T cell subset sorted from them (not recorded which). The TCR comes from an adult woman who had mild COVID-19 (a few samples of this study predate the infection). The sample titles of this study are shuffled in the database, so cell type and time point are left out; the donor was told from shared clones. The chain employs TRBV29-1 and TRBJ2-7; the D gene lacks a confident call. The CDR3 protein: CSVRARYRYEQYF. The base sequence is TGCAGCGTTCGGGCTAGGTATCGCTACGAGCAGTACTTC.